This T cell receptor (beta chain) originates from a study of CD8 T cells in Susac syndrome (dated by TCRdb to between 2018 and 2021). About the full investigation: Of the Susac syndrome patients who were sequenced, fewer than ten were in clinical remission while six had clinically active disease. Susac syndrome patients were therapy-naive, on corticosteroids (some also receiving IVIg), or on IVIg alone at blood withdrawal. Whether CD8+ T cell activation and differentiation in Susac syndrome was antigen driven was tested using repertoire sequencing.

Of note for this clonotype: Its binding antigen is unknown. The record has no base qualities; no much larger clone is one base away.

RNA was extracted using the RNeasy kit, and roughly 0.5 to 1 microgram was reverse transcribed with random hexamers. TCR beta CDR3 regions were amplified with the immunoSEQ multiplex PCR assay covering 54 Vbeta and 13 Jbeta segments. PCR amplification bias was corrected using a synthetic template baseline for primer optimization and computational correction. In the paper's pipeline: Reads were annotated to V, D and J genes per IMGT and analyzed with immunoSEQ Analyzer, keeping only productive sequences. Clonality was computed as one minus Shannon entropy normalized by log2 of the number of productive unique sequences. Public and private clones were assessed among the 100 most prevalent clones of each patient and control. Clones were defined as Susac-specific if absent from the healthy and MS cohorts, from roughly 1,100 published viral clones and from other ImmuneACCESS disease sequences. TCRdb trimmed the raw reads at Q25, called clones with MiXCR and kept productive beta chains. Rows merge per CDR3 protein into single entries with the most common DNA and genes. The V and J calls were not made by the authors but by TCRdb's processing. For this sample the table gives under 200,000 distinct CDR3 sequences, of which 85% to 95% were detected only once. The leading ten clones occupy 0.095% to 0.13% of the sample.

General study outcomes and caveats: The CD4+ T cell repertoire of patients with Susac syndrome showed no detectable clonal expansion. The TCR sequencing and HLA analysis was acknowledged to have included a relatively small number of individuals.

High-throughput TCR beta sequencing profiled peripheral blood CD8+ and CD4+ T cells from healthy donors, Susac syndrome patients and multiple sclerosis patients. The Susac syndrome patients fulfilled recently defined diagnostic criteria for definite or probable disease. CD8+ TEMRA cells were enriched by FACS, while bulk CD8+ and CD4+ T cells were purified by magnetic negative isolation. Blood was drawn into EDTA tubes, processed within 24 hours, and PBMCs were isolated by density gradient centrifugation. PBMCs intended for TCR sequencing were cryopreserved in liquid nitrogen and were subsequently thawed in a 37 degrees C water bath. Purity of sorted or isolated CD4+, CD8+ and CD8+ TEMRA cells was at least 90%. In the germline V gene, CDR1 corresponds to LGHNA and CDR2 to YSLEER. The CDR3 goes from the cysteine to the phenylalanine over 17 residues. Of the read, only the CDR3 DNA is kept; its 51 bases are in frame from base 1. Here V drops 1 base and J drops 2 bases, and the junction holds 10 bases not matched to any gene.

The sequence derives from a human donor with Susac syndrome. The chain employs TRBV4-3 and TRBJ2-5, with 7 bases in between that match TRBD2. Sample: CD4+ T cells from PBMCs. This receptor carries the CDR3 CASSQAYGGGLQETQYF. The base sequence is TGCGCCAGCAGCCAAGCCTATGGGGGGGGATTACAAGAGACCCAGTACTTC.